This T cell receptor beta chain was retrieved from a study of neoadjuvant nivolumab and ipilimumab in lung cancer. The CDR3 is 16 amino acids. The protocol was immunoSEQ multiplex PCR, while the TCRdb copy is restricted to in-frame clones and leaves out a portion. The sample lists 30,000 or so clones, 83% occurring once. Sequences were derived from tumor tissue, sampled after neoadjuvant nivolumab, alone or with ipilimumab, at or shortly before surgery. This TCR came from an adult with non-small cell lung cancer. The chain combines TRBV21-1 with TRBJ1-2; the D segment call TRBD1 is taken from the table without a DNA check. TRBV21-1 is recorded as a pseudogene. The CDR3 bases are TGTGCCAGCAGCAAAAACTTGACAGGGTCTAACTATGGCTACACCTTC. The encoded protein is CASSKNLTGSNYGYTF.